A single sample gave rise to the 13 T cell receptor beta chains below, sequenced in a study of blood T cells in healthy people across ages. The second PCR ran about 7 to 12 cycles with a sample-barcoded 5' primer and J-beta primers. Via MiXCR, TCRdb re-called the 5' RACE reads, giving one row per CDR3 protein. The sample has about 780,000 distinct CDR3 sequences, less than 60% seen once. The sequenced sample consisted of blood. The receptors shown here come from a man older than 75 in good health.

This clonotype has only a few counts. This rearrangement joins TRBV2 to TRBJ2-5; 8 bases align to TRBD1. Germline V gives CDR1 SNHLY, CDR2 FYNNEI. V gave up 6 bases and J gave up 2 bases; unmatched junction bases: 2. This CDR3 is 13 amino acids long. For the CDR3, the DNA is TGTGCCAGCAGACGGACAGGGCAAGAGACCCAGTACTTC. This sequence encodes CASRRTGQETQYF.

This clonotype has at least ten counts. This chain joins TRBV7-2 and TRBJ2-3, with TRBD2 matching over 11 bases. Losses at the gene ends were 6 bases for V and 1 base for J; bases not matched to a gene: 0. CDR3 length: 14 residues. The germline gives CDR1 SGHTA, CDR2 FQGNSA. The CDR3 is CASRLAGGTDTQYF. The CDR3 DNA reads TGTGCCAGCAGACTAGCGGGGGGCACAGATACGCAGTATTTT.

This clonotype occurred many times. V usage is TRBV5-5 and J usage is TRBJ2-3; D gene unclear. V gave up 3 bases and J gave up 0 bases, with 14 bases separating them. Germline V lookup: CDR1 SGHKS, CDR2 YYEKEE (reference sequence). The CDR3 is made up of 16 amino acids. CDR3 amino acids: CASSSVTLTSTDTQYF. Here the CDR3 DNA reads TGTGCCAGCAGCTCGGTGACTTTGACTAGCACAGATACGCAGTATTTT. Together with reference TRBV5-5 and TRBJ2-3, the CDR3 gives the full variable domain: DAGVTQSPTHLIKTRGQQVTLRCSPISGHKSVSWYQQVLGQGPQFIFQYYEKEERGRGNFPDRFSARQFPNYSSELNVNALLLGDSALYLCASSSVTLTSTDTQYFGPGTRLTVL.

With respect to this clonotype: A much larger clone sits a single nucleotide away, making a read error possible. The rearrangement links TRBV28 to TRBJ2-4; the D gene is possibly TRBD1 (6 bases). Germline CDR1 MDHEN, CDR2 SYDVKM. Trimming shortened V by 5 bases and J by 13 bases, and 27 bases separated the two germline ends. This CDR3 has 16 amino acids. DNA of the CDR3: TGTGCCAGCAGTCCCTATGGGGGCGATGTTTACAATGAGCAGTACTTC. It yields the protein CASSPYGGDVYNEQYF.

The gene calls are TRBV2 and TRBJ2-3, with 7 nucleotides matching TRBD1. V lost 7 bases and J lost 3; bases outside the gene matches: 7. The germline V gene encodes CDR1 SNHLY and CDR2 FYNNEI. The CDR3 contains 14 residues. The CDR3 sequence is CASIDRVVTDTQYF. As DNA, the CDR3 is TGTGCCAGCATAGACAGGGTTGTGACAGATACGCAGTATTTT.

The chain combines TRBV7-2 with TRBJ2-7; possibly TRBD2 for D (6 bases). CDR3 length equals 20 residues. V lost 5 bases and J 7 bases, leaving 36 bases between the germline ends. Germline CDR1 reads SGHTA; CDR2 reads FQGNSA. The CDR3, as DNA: TGTGCCAGCAGCCGTTTTCAGATGGGACGCCTGCGGGGCGAGGAGGGGGAGCAGTACTTC. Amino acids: CASSRFQMGRLRGEEGEQYF. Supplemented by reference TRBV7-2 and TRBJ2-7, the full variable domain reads GAGVSQSPSNKVTEKGKDVELRCDPISGHTALYWYRQSLGQGLEFLIYFQGNSAPDKSGLPSDRFSAERTGGSVSTLTIQRTQQEDSAVYLCASSRFQMGRLRGEEGEQYFGPGTRLTVT.

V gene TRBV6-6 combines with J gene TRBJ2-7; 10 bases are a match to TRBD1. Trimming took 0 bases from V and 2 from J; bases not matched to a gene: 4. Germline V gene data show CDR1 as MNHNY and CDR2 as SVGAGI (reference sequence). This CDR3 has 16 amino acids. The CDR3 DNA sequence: TGTGCCAGCAGTTACTCGGTCGGACAGGGGGCCTACGAGCAGTACTTC. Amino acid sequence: CASSYSVGQGAYEQYF.

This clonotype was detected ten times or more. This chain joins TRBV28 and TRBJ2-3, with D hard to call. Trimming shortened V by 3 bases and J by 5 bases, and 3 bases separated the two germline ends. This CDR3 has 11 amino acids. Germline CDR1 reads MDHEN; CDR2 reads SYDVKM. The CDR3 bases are TGTGCCAGCAGTTTCAAAGATACGCAGTATTTT. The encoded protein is CASSFKDTQYF.

DNA of the CDR3: TGTGCCAGCAGTGACCTACTAGCGGGAGGCACAGATACGCAGTATTTT. Translation gives CASSDLLAGGTDTQYF. This chain joins TRBV6-2 or TRBV6-3 and TRBJ2-3; 11 bases align to TRBD2. The CDR3 sequence is 16 residues long. Trimming cost V 5 bases and J 1 base; bases outside gene matches: 5. Germline lookup yields CDR1 MNHEY and CDR2 SVGEGT.

In DNA form, the CDR3 reads TGTGCCAGCAGCCAAGATACCTTCCCGGGCGGGAGAGGAGATACGCAGTATTTT. Protein product: CASSQDTFPGGRGDTQYF. V and J are TRBV3-1 and TRBJ2-3, with 7 positions matching TRBD2. The CDR3 sequence is 18 residues long. The germline V gene has CDR1 LGHDT and CDR2 YNNKEL (reference sequence). V lost 0 bases to trimming and J lost 5 bases; unmatched junction nucleotides: 14.

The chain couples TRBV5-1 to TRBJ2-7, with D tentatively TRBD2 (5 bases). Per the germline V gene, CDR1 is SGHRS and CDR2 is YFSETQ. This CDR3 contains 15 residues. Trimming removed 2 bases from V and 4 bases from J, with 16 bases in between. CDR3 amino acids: CASSLEPGNFYEQYF. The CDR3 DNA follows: TGCGCCAGCAGCTTAGAGCCGGGGAACTTTTACGAGCAGTACTTC.

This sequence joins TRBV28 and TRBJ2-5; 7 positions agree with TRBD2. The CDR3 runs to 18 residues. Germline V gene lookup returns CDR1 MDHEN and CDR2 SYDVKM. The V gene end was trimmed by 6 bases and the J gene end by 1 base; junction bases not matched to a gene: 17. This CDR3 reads CASSPVASGPRGQETQYF. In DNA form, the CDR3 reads TGTGCCAGCAGCCCGGTGGCTAGCGGACCCCGGGGCCAAGAGACCCAGTACTTC.

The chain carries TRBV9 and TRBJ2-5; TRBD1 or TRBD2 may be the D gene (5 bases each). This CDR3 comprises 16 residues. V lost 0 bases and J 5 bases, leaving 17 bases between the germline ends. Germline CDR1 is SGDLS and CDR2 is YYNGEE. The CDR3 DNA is TGTGCCAGCAGCGTAGCGAACCTGAGGGGCTCGGAGACCCAGTACTTC. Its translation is CASSVANLRGSETQYF.